This T cell receptor beta chain appears in the sequencing data of a study of beta chain features in type 1 diabetes. Background on the study: Healthy donors and patients showed comparable age, gender and cell yields. Analysis included around 99,000,000 sorted cells drawn from all samples. General study results and limits: Sampled from patients, naive, central memory and Treg TCRB repertoires appeared more similar than those sampled from healthy donors.

On this clone: The antigen is undetermined.

The germline CDR1 and CDR2 sequences are SGHNT and YENEEA. After removal of 0 bases from V and 6 bases from J, the junction contained 6 bases not matched to a gene. This CDR3 is 17 amino acids long. What was sequenced were expressed TCRB transcripts, since all of the isolated RNA had been reverse transcribed. The repertoire was sequenced with immunoSEQ multiplex PCR; TCRdb's copy has only in-frame clones and lacks some. The repertoire holds about 150,000 clones, with over 8.5% as singletons. This chain uses TRBV11-3 with TRBJ2-5; 14 nucleotides align to TRBD2. The sequenced material came from central memory CD4+ T cells from blood. This receptor was taken from a man aged 18 to 30 in good health. The CDR3 is CASSLDGTSGSGKTQYF. In nucleotides, the CDR3 is TGTGCCAGCAGCTTAGACGGGACTAGCGGGAGTGGGAAGACCCAGTACTTC.